This TCR beta chain appears in the sequencing data of a study of T cell changes during pregnancy in multiple sclerosis. V dropped 5 bases and J dropped 5; count of bases not matched to a gene: 8. The CDR3 has 14 residues. In germline, CDR1 is MNHEY, CDR2 SVGAGI. TCRdb's copy holds only in-frame clones and misses some; the assay was immunoSEQ multiplex PCR. The table has approximately 44,000 clones, just under 95% seen once. The chain couples TRBV6-5 to TRBJ1-1, with 7 bases identical to TRBD1. The source of this sequence is a female donor with multiple sclerosis, enrolled in a pregnancy study. The input for sequencing was CD4+ T cells from peripheral blood mononuclear cells, taken in the third trimester of pregnancy. In DNA form, the CDR3 reads TGTGCCAGCAGTACAGGGGTGATGGGGACTGAAGCTTTCTTT. It is translated as CASSTGVMGTEAFF.